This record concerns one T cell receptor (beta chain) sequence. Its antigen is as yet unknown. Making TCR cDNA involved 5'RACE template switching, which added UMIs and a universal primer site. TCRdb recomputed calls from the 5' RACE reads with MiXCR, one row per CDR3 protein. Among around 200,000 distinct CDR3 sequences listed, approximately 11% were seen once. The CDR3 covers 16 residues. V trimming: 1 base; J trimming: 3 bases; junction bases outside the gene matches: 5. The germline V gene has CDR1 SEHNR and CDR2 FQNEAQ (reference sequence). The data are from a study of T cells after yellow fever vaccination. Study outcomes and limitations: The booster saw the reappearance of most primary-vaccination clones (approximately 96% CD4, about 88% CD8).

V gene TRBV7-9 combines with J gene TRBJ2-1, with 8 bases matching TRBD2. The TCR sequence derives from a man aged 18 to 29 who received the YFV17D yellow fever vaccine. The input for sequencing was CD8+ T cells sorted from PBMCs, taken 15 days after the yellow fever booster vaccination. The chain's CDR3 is CASSLGILAGYNEQFF. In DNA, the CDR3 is TGTGCCAGCAGCTTAGGGATTCTAGCGGGCTACAATGAGCAGTTCTTC.